These 29 T cell receptor beta chains share one sample of origin, sequenced in a study of identical twins. Each CDR3 protein is one row after TCRdb ran MiXCR on the 5' RACE reads. This repertoire shows roughly 1.6 million distinct CDR3 sequences, more than 30% found once; its top ten account for 0.25% to 0.3%. Sequenced: cord blood. These receptors originate from a newborn girl in good health.

CDR3 amino acids: CASSPETGIGANVLTF. The CDR3 DNA is TGTGCCAGCAGTCCGGAGACAGGGATAGGGGCCAACGTCCTGACTTTC. The chain combines TRBV28 with TRBJ2-6; the match to TRBD1 covers 7 bases. V shed 5 bases, J shed 4 bases, and the junction held 8 bases outside the gene matches. This CDR3 has 16 residues. The germline V gene has CDR1 MDHEN and CDR2 SYDVKM.

This chain connects TRBV28 to TRBJ2-6; 9 bases are a match to TRBD2. Germline V lookup: CDR1 MDHEN, CDR2 SYDVKM. The V segment lost 3 bases and the J segment 1 base; nucleotides outside the gene matches: 10. The CDR3 has 19 residues. The CDR3 DNA sequence: TGTGCCAGCAGTTTTAAGCGGGAGGTGCCTTGGTCTGGGGCCAACGTCCTGACTTTC. Amino acid sequence: CASSFKREVPWSGANVLTF.

A word on this clonotype: Compared with germline, one end of the junction differs, possibly owing to a read error. The chain combines TRBV25-1 with TRBJ1-2; D unresolved. CDR3 length: 13 amino acids. CDR1 and CDR2 (germline): MGHDK, SYGVNS. CDR3 region: CASSETGPYGDTF. CDR3 DNA sequence: TGTGCCAGCAGTGAAACGGGCCCCTATGGCGACACCTTC.

This chain links TRBV20-1 with TRBJ2-5; possibly TRBD2 for D (6 bases). The germline V gene has CDR1 DFQATT and CDR2 SNEGSKA (reference sequence). The length of the CDR3 is 15 residues. Deletions cut 2 bases from V and 4 bases from J, with 17 bases between. Written as DNA, the CDR3 is TGCAGTGCTAGATCACTTAGGCGGGAAGGAGAGACCCAGTACTTC. The encoded protein is CSARSLRREGETQYF.

This clonotype was seen at least ten times. The V gene is TRBV7-8, the J gene TRBJ2-1, with D possibly being TRBD2 (5 bases). CDR3 length: 14 amino acids. Germline values: CDR1 SGHVS, CDR2 FQNEAQ. Trimming removed 2 bases at V and 6 bases at J, with 11 bases between. The CDR3 spells CASSLSTRGNEQFF. CDR3 nucleotides: TGTGCCAGCAGCTTATCTACTAGAGGCAATGAGCAGTTCTTC.

In this sample, this clonotype turned up a few times. The chain recombines TRBV20-1 with TRBJ2-1; TRBD2 matches at 12 bases. The CDR3 is made up of 16 amino acids. CDR1 and CDR2 from the germline V gene are DFQATT and SNEGSKA (reference sequence). The junction had 3 bases not matched to a gene; V was cut back by 3 bases and J by 0 bases. In nucleotides, the CDR3 is TGCAGTGCTAGTAGGACTAGCGGGAACTCCTACAATGAGCAGTTCTTC. Translated: CSASRTSGNSYNEQFF.

At least ten counts were recorded for this clonotype. The chain carries TRBV4-2 and TRBJ2-7; D gene ambiguous. Germline assignment: CDR1 LGHNA and CDR2 YNFKEQ. The ends were cut back, 0 bases at V and 3 bases at J, with 6 bases in the middle. The CDR3 length is 13 residues. Here the CDR3 DNA reads TGTGCCAGCAGCCAAGACTTGCTCTACGAGCAGTACTTC. Protein sequence: CASSQDLLYEQYF.

The table lists this clonotype with a few counts. This sequence joins TRBV5-1 and TRBJ1-1; TRBD1 is a possible D gene (6 bases). V was cut by 4 bases and J by 11 bases, with 21 bases left in between. Germline CDR1 and CDR2: SGHRS and YFSETQ. The CDR3 sequence is 14 residues long. The CDR3 region has the DNA TGCGCCAGCAGCCCTGTTTGGGATACAGGGCCGGCTTTCTTT. It translates to CASSPVWDTGPAFF.

The chain employs TRBV28 and TRBJ2-3; no reliable D call. This CDR3 comprises 17 residues. CDR1 is MDHEN and CDR2 is SYDVKM in the germline V gene. With 4 bases removed from V and 5 bases from J, the gap between germline ends came to 22 bases. DNA of the CDR3: TGTGCCAGCAGTTCACCCGGCGGCTTACTACCAGGAGATACGCAGTATTTT. This encodes CASSSPGGLLPGDTQYF.

The chain's CDR3 is CSARQLAGSYEQYF. For the CDR3, the DNA is TGCAGTGCTAGACAACTAGCGGGATCCTACGAGCAGTACTTC. The chain has TRBV20-1 and TRBJ2-7; 10 bases line up with TRBD2. The germline CDR1 and CDR2 sequences are DFQATT and SNEGSKA (reference sequence). V lost 2 bases to trimming and J lost 1 base; unmatched junction nucleotides: 2. The CDR3 sequence is 14 residues long.

CDR3 region: CSAAGGLLYEQYF. CDR3 coding DNA: TGCAGTGCGGCGGGAGGGCTACTTTACGAGCAGTACTTC. V gene TRBV20-1 combines with J gene TRBJ2-4, with 9 bases fitting TRBD2. The end of the DNA aligns better with TRBJ2-7, so the J call may be wrong. Germline V gene data show CDR1 as DFQATT and CDR2 as SNEGSKA (reference sequence). This CDR3 spans 13 amino acids.

In this sample, this clonotype turned up a few times. The J gene is TRBJ2-1, the V gene TRBV10-3; 7 nucleotides line up with TRBD1. The V segment lost 8 bases and the J segment 6 bases; nucleotides outside the gene matches: 31. The CDR3 spans 21 residues. Per germline, CDR1 ENHRY and CDR2 SYGVKD. The CDR3 DNA is TGTGCCATCGCCCGGAGATCCGACAGGGTGGGCAATGTAGGCCCGGGCAATGAGCAGTTCTTC. Translated: CAIARRSDRVGNVGPGNEQFF.

This clonotype was observed a few times. The chain couples TRBV3-1 to TRBJ2-6; D gene uncertain. The CDR3 is 14 residues long. The germline CDR1 and CDR2 sequences are LGHDT and YNNKEL (reference sequence). V dropped 1 base and J dropped 2 bases, with 3 bases sitting between them. The CDR3 DNA reads as TGTGCCAGCAGCCAAGGCCCTGGGGCCAACGTCCTGACTTTC. Translated: CASSQGPGANVLTF.

J is TRBJ1-2 and V is TRBV7-9; TRBD1 is a possible D gene (6 bases). The germline V gene has CDR1 SEHNR and CDR2 FQNEAQ (reference sequence). The CDR3 has 15 residues. V was pared by 5 bases and J by 6 bases, with 19 bases between. The CDR3 region has the DNA TGTGCCAGCAGCCTAGGGGGGTCCCTAGTTGATGGCTACACCTTC. Its protein product is CASSLGGSLVDGYTF.

In its sample, this clonotype was seen many times. The V gene is TRBV5-1, the J gene TRBJ2-5; 10 bases fit TRBD2. Unmatched junction bases numbered 0, after V lost 3 bases and J lost 4 bases. Germline values: CDR1 SGHRS, CDR2 YFSETQ. This CDR3 has 13 amino acids. The CDR3 loop is CASSSSGRETQYF. In DNA, the CDR3 is TGCGCCAGCAGCTCTAGCGGGAGAGAGACCCAGTACTTC.

This clonotype showed up just a few times. The chain recombines TRBV10-3 with TRBJ1-1; the match to TRBD1 covers 10 bases. Germline V lookup: CDR1 ENHRY, CDR2 SYGVKD. The CDR3 sequence is 14 residues long. V gave up 5 bases and J gave up 5 bases; unmatched junction bases: 5. The CDR3 nucleotides read TGTGCCATCAGTTCCCCGGGACAGGGGACTGAAGCTTTCTTT. It encodes CAISSPGQGTEAFF.

This clonotype showed up just a few times. This chain links TRBV20-1 with TRBJ2-7; a possible D gene is TRBD2 (6 bases). The V and J ends lost 5 bases and 3 bases respectively, with 11 bases between them. This CDR3 comprises 12 residues. Germline values: CDR1 DFQATT, CDR2 SNEGSKA (reference sequence). CDR3 nucleotides: TGCAGTGCTGGGGACTCCTACTACGAGCAGTACTTC. Its protein product is CSAGDSYYEQYF.

This chain joins TRBV20-1 and TRBJ2-7; D might be TRBD1 (5 bases). The CDR3 spans 16 residues. The V and J ends lost 2 bases and 3 bases respectively, with 20 bases between them. Germline V gene sequence: CDR1 DFQATT, CDR2 SNEGSKA (reference sequence). Here the CDR3 reads CSARPQIRQKNYEQYF. The DNA of the CDR3 is TGCAGTGCTAGACCTCAGATACGACAGAAAAACTACGAGCAGTACTTC.

This clonotype showed up just a few times. The chain uses TRBV25-1 and TRBJ1-1, with 7 bases that match TRBD1. CDR1 and CDR2 from the germline V gene are MGHDK and SYGVNS. With 3 bases clipped from V and 5 bases from J, the junction kept 6 bases outside the gene matches. The CDR3 has 14 amino acids. CDR3 DNA: TGTGCCAGCAGTGAGGGACAGTTTACTACTGAAGCTTTCTTT. Translation: CASSEGQFTTEAFF.

This clonotype was detected many times. The J gene is TRBJ2-7, the V gene TRBV12-3 or TRBV12-4, with TRBD1 matching over 9 bases. There are 14 residues in the CDR3. Losses at the gene ends were 4 bases for V and 3 bases for J; bases not matched to a gene: 4. The CDR3 DNA reads as TGTGCCAGCAGTTCCCCGGGACAGGGCTACGAGCAGTACTTC. Translation: CASSSPGQGYEQYF.

This clonotype has only a few counts. The chain carries TRBV29-1 and TRBJ2-1; 9 bases fit TRBD2. The DNA end favors TRBJ2-7, so the J call may be wrong. CDR1 and CDR2 (germline): SQVTM, ANQGSEA. This CDR3 is 15 amino acids long. CDR3 amino acids: CSPSPLAGIHNEQYF. In DNA, the CDR3 is TGCAGCCCCTCTCCCCTAGCGGGAATCCACAATGAGCAGTACTTC.

This clonotype was counted only a few times. The chain is built from TRBV19 and TRBJ2-7; D gene unclear. V lost 3 bases and J 3 bases, leaving 15 bases between the germline ends. CDR3 length: 15 amino acids. Germline V lookup: CDR1 LNHDA, CDR2 SQIVND (reference sequence). As DNA, the CDR3 is TGTGCCAGTAGTATCGCACTTGGAACCCTCTACGAGCAGTACTTC. Protein sequence: CASSIALGTLYEQYF.

This clonotype was picked up many times. The chain combines TRBV9 with TRBJ2-3, with 8 bases that match TRBD2. The V segment lost 0 bases and the J segment 1 base; nucleotides outside the gene matches: 4. This CDR3 is built from 16 residues. In germline, CDR1 is SGDLS, CDR2 YYNGEE. CDR3 sequence: CASSVGSSGGTDTQYF. CDR3 nucleotides: TGTGCCAGCAGCGTAGGGAGTAGCGGGGGCACAGATACGCAGTATTTT.

The genes are TRBV20-1 and TRBJ2-5, with D possibly being TRBD1 (6 bases). Germline V lookup: CDR1 DFQATT, CDR2 SNEGSKA (reference sequence). Trimming stripped 8 bases from V and 2 bases from J, with 18 bases between. The CDR3 contains 14 residues. CDR3 coding DNA: TGCAGTTATGCCACAGGGTTTGGGCAAGAGACCCAGTACTTC. As protein: CSYATGFGQETQYF.

CDR3 coding DNA: TGTGCCAGCAGATCCCATACTAGCGGGAGGGCCTCTACGCAGTATTTT. It encodes CASRSHTSGRASTQYF. The chain carries TRBV28 and TRBJ2-3; 13 positions agree with TRBD2. The CDR3 length is 16 residues. Germline V gene lookup returns CDR1 MDHEN and CDR2 SYDVKM. Trimming at V came to 6 bases and at J to 8 bases, leaving 11 bases not matched to a gene.

V and J are TRBV20-1 and TRBJ2-3; D perhaps matches TRBD2 (6 bases). Germline V gene data show CDR1 as DFQATT and CDR2 as SNEGSKA (reference sequence). This CDR3 is 15 amino acids long. Trimming took off 3 bases at V and 2 bases at J, with 15 bases between the two ends. Here the CDR3 DNA reads TGCAGTGCTAGTAAGGCGGGGTCATTCACAGATACGCAGTATTTT. This translates into CSASKAGSFTDTQYF.

The rearrangement joins TRBV20-1 to TRBJ1-5; 8 nucleotides line up with TRBD1. This CDR3 comprises 14 residues. With V trimmed by 4 bases and J by 5 bases, 7 bases remained unmatched. Germline V CDR1 and CDR2: DFQATT, SNEGSKA (reference sequence). CDR3 region: CSATHTGGYQPQHF. The DNA for the CDR3 is TGCAGTGCTACTCATACAGGGGGGTATCAGCCCCAGCATTTT.

The sample holds a few counts of this clonotype. V gene TRBV12-5 combines with J gene TRBJ2-3; D is undetermined. CDR3 size: 12 residues. V lost 7 bases to trimming and J lost 3 bases, with 8 bases between them. CDR1 and CDR2 (germline): LGHNT, FRNRAP. The CDR3 DNA reads as TGTGCTAGTGCCCTCAATACAGATACGCAGTATTTT. Translated, it gives CASALNTDTQYF.

The chain has TRBV6-6 and TRBJ1-2, with D tentatively TRBD1 (5 bases). There are 14 residues in the CDR3. CDR1 is MNHNY and CDR2 is SVGAGI in the germline V gene (reference sequence). Trimming cost V 2 bases and J 7 bases, with 14 bases left between them. The CDR3 is CASSYPGGAGGYTF. CDR3 DNA: TGTGCCAGCAGTTACCCCGGTGGGGCGGGTGGCTACACCTTC.